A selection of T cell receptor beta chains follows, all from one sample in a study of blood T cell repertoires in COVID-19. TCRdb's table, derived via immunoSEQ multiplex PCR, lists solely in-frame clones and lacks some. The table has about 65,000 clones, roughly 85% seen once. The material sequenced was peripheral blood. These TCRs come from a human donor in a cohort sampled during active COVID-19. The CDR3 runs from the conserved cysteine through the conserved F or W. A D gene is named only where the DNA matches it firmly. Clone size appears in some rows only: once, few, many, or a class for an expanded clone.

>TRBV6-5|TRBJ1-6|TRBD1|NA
CASSYWDRDSPLHF
TGTGCCAGCAGTTATTGGGACAGGGATTCACCCCTCCACTTT
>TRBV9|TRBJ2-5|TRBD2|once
CASSPRLAGGGETQYF
TGTGCCAGCAGCCCGCGACTAGCGGGGGGTGGAGAGACCCAGTACTTC
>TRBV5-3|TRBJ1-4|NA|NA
CARSSSQGKNEKLFF
TGTGCCAGAAGCTCGTCCCAGGGGAAGAATGAAAAACTGTTTTTT
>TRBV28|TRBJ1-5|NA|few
CASSHQGRRSRNQPQHF
TGTGCCAGCAGTCACCAGGGGCGTAGGTCTCGCAATCAGCCCCAGCATTTT
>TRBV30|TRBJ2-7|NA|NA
CAWSGLVGNEQYF
TGTGCCTGGAGTGGACTAGTCGGCAACGAGCAGTACTTC
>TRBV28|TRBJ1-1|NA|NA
CASSLWGGRTEAFF
TGTGCCAGCAGTTTATGGGGGGGAAGGACTGAAGCTTTCTTT
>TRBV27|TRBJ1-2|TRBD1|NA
CASSLETGRGGYTF
TGTGCCAGCAGTCTTGAGACAGGGAGAGGTGGCTACACCTTC
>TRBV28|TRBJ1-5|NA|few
CASSSRQFYSNQPQHF
TGTGCCAGCAGTTCGAGACAGTTCTATAGCAATCAGCCCCAGCATTTT
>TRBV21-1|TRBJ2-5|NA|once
CASSIAGGKKETQYF
TGTGCCAGCAGCATAGCGGGGGGGAAAAAAGAGACCCAGTACTTC
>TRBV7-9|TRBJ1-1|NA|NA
CASSLDQTEAFF
TGTGCCAGCAGCTTAGATCAAACTGAAGCTTTCTTT
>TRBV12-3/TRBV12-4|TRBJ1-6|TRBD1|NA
CASSITGDSPLHF
TGTGCCAGCAGTATAACAGGGGATTCACCCCTCCACTTT
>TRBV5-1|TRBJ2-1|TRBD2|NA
CASSPRTSGGPYNEQFF
TGCGCCAGCAGCCCTAGGACTAGCGGGGGGCCCTACAATGAGCAGTTCTTC
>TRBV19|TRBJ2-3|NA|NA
CASSRGRLDSTDTQYF
TGTGCCAGTAGTCGGGGAAGGCTGGACAGCACAGATACGCAGTATTTT
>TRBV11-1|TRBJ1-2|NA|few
CASASGTQRDYGYTF
TGTGCCAGTGCCAGCGGGACACAGAGAGACTATGGCTACACCTTC
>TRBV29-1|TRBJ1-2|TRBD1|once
CSVEQGQNYGYTF
TGCAGCGTTGAGCAGGGACAGAACTATGGCTACACCTTC
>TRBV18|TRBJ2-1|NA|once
CASSPNRDIYVGHNEQFF
TGTGCCAGCTCACCAAACAGGGATATCTACGTCGGGCACAATGAGCAGTTCTTC
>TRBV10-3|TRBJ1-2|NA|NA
CAISEPPGLSYGYTF
TGTGCCATCAGTGAACCTCCGGGACTGAGCTATGGCTACACCTTC
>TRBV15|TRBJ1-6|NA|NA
CATSRDSLNSPLHF
TGTGCCACCAGCAGAGACTCCCTTAATTCACCCCTCCACTTT
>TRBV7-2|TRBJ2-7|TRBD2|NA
CASSVSGGPANEQYF
TGTGCCAGCAGCGTTAGCGGGGGCCCTGCCAACGAGCAGTACTTC
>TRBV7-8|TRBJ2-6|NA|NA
CASSLGRGTYSGANVLTF
TGTGCCAGCAGCTTAGGCAGGGGAACATACTCTGGGGCCAACGTCCTGACTTTC
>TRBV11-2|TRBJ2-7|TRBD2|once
CASSLDRLVGTRSYEQYF
TGTGCCAGCAGCTTAGATCGGTTGGTGGGGACTAGGTCCTACGAGCAGTACTTC
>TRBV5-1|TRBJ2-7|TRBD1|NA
CASSWGNRGSYEQYF
TGCGCCAGCAGCTGGGGAAACAGGGGCTCCTACGAGCAGTACTTC
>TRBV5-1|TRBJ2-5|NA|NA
CASSLSAGYQETQYF
TGCGCCAGCAGCTTGTCGGCAGGGTACCAAGAGACCCAGTACTTC